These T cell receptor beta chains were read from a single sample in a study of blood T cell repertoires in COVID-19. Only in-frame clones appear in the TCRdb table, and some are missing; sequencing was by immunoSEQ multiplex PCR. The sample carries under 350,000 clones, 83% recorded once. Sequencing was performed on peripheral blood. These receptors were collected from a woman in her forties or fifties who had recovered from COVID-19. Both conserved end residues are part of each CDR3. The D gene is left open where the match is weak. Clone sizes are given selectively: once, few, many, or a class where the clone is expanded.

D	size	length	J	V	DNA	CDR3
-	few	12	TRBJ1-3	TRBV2	TGTGCCAGCGAGTCCCGTGGAAACACCATATATTTT	CASESRGNTIYF
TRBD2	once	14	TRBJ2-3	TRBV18	TGTGCCAGCTCACCGGGACTACCGCCAGATACGCAGTATTTT	CASSPGLPPDTQYF
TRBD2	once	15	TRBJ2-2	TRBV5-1	TGCGCCAGCAGCTTGGGGCCTAGCGGGGGCGGGAAGCTGTTTTTT	CASSLGPSGGGKLFF
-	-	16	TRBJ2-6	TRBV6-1	TGTGCCAGCAGTGGACAGGCCTACTCTGGGGCCAACGTCCTGACTTTC	CASSGQAYSGANVLTF
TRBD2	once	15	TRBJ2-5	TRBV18	TGTGCCAGCTCACCGCCTAGCGGGTACCAAGAGACCCAGTACTTC	CASSPPSGYQETQYF
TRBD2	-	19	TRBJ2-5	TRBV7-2	TGTGCCAGCAGCTCCAGACCGGGACTAGCGGGAGGGCCGTTTGAGACCCAGTACTTC	CASSSRPGLAGGPFETQYF
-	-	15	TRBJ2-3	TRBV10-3	TGTGCCATCAGTGAGTCGAATAGACAGTCAGATACGCAGTATTTT	CAISESNRQSDTQYF
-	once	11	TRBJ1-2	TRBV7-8	TGTGCCAGCAGCCCGAAAATAGACTACACCTTC	CASSPKIDYTF
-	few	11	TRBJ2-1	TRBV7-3	TGTGCCAGCAGCCAAGATGGCGAGCAGTTCTTC	CASSQDGEQFF
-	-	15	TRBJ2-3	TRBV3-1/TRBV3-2	TGTGCCAGCAGCCAAGATGGTCGGAGGGCGACTACGCAGTATTTT	CASSQDGRRATTQYF
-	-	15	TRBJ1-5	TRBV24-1	TGTGCCACCAGTGCTGGACAGAATAGCAATCAGCCCCAGCATTTT	CATSAGQNSNQPQHF
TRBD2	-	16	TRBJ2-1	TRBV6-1	TGTGCCAGCAGTGAAACAACGGGGGGGCCGTGGAATGAGCAGTTCTTC	CASSETTGGPWNEQFF
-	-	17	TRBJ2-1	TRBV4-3	TGCGCCAGCAGCCCACACCCCGGAGGTGCTAGCGTGGATGAGCAGTTCTTC	CASSPHPGGASVDEQFF
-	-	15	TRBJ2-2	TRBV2	TGTGCCAGCAGTGAACGCAGGGCGAACACCGGGGAGCTGTTTTTT	CASSERRANTGELFF
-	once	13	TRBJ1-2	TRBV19	TGTGCCAGTAGTATAGAGCGGGGGCATGGCTACACCTTC	CASSIERGHGYTF
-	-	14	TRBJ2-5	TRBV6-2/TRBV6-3	TGTGCCAGCAGTCCGAGGGTGCCTGGAGAGACCCAGTACTTC	CASSPRVPGETQYF
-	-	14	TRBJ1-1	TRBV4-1	TGCGCCAGCAGCCAAGAATGGGGGGGCACTGAAGCTTTCTTT	CASSQEWGGTEAFF
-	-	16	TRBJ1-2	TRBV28	TGTGCCAGCAGTTTAGGTGGTTTCTTTGGAGTCTATGGCTACACCTTC	CASSLGGFFGVYGYTF
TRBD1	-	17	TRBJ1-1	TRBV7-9	TGTGCCAGCAGCGCAACGGACAGGGGACGGAATAATGGTGAAGCTTTCTTT	CASSATDRGRNNGEAFF
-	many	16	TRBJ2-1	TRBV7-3	TGTGCCAGCAGCTTAAATCCGGGTGGCTCCTACAATGAGCAGTTCTTC	CASSLNPGGSYNEQFF
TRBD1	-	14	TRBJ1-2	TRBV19	TGTGCCAGTAGGTCCACAGGGGGGGCCTATGGCTACACCTTC	CASRSTGGAYGYTF
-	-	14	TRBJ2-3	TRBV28	TGTGCCAGCAGTACAGGGTGGCAAGCAGATACGCAGTATTTT	CASSTGWQADTQYF
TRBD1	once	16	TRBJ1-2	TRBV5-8	TGTGCCAGCAGCTTGGCCGGGACAGGGGGCGCCCGGGGCTACACCTTC	CASSLAGTGGARGYTF
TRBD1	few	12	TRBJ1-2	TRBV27	TGTGCCAGCAGTTTATCGGGACAGGGTTTCACCTTC	CASSLSGQGFTF
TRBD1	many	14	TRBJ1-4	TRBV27	TGTGCCAGCGGGGTTCCTTCTGACAGGGGAGGGCTGTTTTTT	CASGVPSDRGGLFF
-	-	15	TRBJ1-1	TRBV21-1	TGTGCCAGCAGCAAGAGAGACAGGGCGAACACTGAAGCTTTCTTT	CASSKRDRANTEAFF
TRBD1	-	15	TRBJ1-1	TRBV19	TGTGCCAGTAGCGAAGCTAACAGGGGGCTGACTGAAGCTTTCTTT	CASSEANRGLTEAFF
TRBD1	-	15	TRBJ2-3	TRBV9	TGTGCCAGCACCAAGGACAGGGGTTGGGTAGATACGCAGTATTTT	CASTKDRGWVDTQYF
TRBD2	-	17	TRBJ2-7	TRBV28	TGTGCCAGCAGCTCCCCGTCGGGGGAGGGTCACTTCGGCGAGCAGTACTTC	CASSSPSGEGHFGEQYF
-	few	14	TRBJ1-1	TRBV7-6	TGTGCCAGCAGCAGCGACGGCCCGAACACTGAAGCTTTCTTT	CASSSDGPNTEAFF
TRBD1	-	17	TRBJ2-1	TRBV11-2	TGTGCCAGCAGCTATAGACGAGGGACAGTCTCGGTAATCGAGCAGTTCTTC	CASSYRRGTVSVIEQFF
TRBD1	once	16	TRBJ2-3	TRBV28	TGTGCCAGCAGTAAGCCGGACAGGATACTCACAGATACGCAGTATTTT	CASSKPDRILTDTQYF
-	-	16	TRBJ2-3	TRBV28	TGTGCCAGCAGTTTATTAGCCCTCAGACCAACAGATACGCAGTATTTT	CASSLLALRPTDTQYF
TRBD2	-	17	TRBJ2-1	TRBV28	TGTGCCAGCAGTTTCTTACTAGCGGGAGGGTCCTACAATGAGCAGTTCTTC	CASSFLLAGGSYNEQFF
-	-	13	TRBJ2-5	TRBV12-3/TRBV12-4	TGTGCCAGCAGCCCTGGACAAGGAGAGACCCAGTACTTC	CASSPGQGETQYF
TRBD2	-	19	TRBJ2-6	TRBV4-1	TGCGCCAGCAGCCAAGATCGGCAGCGGGAGGTCCCTGGGGCCAACGTCCTGACTTTC	CASSQDRQREVPGANVLTF
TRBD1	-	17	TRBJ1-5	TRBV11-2	TGTGCCAGCAGCCCGGGACAGGGGGTTGCGCGCAATCAGCCCCAGCATTTT	CASSPGQGVARNQPQHF
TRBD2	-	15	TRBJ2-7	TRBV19	TGTGCCAGTAGTATAGATGCGGGGGGTATTTACGAGCAGTACTTC	CASSIDAGGIYEQYF
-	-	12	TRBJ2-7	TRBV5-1	TGCGCCAGCAGCTTCATCGGGAACGAGCAGTACTTC	CASSFIGNEQYF
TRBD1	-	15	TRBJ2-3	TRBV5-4	TGTGCCAGCAGCTTCGGACAGGGGTTCACAGATACGCAGTATTTT	CASSFGQGFTDTQYF
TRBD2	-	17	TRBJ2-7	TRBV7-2	TGTGCCAGCAACTTGGGACTAGCGGGGGGCTCGACCTACGAGCAGTACTTC	CASNLGLAGGSTYEQYF
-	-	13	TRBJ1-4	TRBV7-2	TGTGCCAGCAGCCTCCGTTCTAATGAAAAACTGTTTTTT	CASSLRSNEKLFF
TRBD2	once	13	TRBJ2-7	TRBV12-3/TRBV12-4	TGTGCCAGCAGCACCGGGGGGGCCTACGAGCAGTACTTC	CASSTGGAYEQYF
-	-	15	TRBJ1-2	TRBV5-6	TGTGCCAGCAGCTTGCAGGGGAACCGGGGACGTGGCTACACCTTC	CASSLQGNRGRGYTF
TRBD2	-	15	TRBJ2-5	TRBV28	TGTGCCAGCAGTGCCCGCGGGGCGGGGGACGAGACCCAGTACTTC	CASSARGAGDETQYF
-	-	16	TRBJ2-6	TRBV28	TGTGCCAGCAGTTTATGGAGTCAGGTGGGGGCCAACGTCCTGACTTTC	CASSLWSQVGANVLTF
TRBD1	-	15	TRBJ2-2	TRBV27	TGTGCCAGCAGTCCGAGACAGGGACGGACCGGGGAGCTGTTTTTT	CASSPRQGRTGELFF
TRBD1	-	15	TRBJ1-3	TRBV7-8	TGTGCCAGCAGCTTATACGGGACAGACGGAAACACCATATATTTT	CASSLYGTDGNTIYF
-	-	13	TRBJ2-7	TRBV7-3	TGTGCCAGCAGCGGCGGCGGCAGGGCTAAGCAGTACTTC	CASSGGGRAKQYF
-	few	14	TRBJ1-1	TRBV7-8	TGTGCCAGCAGCTTAGGGCATTCGAACACTGAAGCTTTCTTT	CASSLGHSNTEAFF